The clone carrying this T cell receptor (beta chain) was counted only a few times. The antigen is unknown. Reverse transcribing all isolated RNA meant expressed TCRB transcripts were sequenced. Samples of naive, central memory and regulatory T cells yielded a mean of around 3.5 million reads. TCRdb's copy holds only in-frame clones and misses some; the assay was immunoSEQ multiplex PCR. Here the sample spans some 700,000 clones, over 10% being singletons. This specimen comes from a study of beta chain features in type 1 diabetes. Regarding the study as a whole: Reduced insertions and increased deletions marked VDJ junctions in type 1 diabetes patients. PCR may have favored shorter templates equally in patients and controls. Within each of all four CD4+ subsets, Type 1 diabetes patients had TCRB CDR3s that were moderately but significantly shorter.

The germline gives CDR1 GTSNPN, CDR2 SVGIG (reference sequence). This CDR3 region has 14 residues. Trimming pared 2 bases from V and 0 bases from J, leaving 11 bases between. Purity of each sorted population was above 95%. This sequence joins TRBV30 and TRBJ2-7; D perhaps matches TRBD1 (5 bases). The sequence derives from a man between 18 and 29 years old with type 1 diabetes. The specimen was naive CD4+ T cells from blood. CDR3 loop: CAWSRTGLSYEQYF. The DNA of the CDR3 is TGTGCCTGGAGTCGAACAGGCCTCTCCTACGAGCAGTACTTC.